The rows below give T cell receptor beta chains drawn from one sample of a study of blood T cell repertoires in COVID-19. Profiling relied on immunoSEQ multiplex PCR, and the TCRdb table lists in-frame clones only, not all of them. The sample shows 250,000 to 300,000 clones, roughly nine tenths of them seen only once. Sequencing was carried out using PBMCs or T cells enriched from blood (not recorded which). These TCRs come from a woman in her sixties or seventies who had recovered from COVID-19. The CDR3 runs from the conserved cysteine through the conserved F or W. The D gene is left open where the match is weak. A row's size may be missing; if present it is once, few, many or a size class.

d_gene	v_gene	j_gene	abundance	CDR3nt	CDR3aa
.	TRBV27	TRBJ1-1	.	TGTGCCAGCAGCCCCGGGACATGGAACACTGAAGCTTTCTTT	CASSPGTWNTEAFF
.	TRBV28	TRBJ1-2	.	TGTGCCAGCAGTTTTCTCGCCAGGGGACCTCTGGGCTACACCTTC	CASSFLARGPLGYTF
TRBD1	TRBV7-9	TRBJ1-2	.	TGTGCCAGCAGCCCCCAGGGGGAGGGCTACACCTTC	CASSPQGEGYTF
.	TRBV28	TRBJ2-3	.	TGTGCCAGCAGTCCGCCGCAGGAAGATACGCAGTATTTT	CASSPPQEDTQYF
.	TRBV30	TRBJ2-1	once	TGTGCCTGGAGGGGGAGGTCTTTGGACAATGAGCAGTTCTTC	CAWRGRSLDNEQFF
.	TRBV20-1	TRBJ2-7	.	TGCAGTGCTAGTTTCCAGGGCTACGAGCAGTACTTC	CSASFQGYEQYF
TRBD2	TRBV5-1	TRBJ2-7	.	TGCGCCAGCAGCTTGAACCCAGCGGGGGGCCCCAGCTCCTACGAGCAGTACTTC	CASSLNPAGGPSSYEQYF
.	TRBV5-1	TRBJ1-4	.	TGCGCCAGCAGCTTGGCCGGGAGTGAAAAACTGTTTTTT	CASSLAGSEKLFF
TRBD1	TRBV7-8	TRBJ2-1	.	TGTGCCAGCAGCTTACAGGGGGACAGGCACAATGAGCAGTTCTTC	CASSLQGDRHNEQFF
TRBD2	TRBV27	TRBJ2-1	.	TGTGCCAGCAGTTTTCGGACTAGTAAAGATGAGCAGTTCTTC	CASSFRTSKDEQFF
TRBD2	TRBV3-1/TRBV3-2	TRBJ2-3	.	TGTGCCAGCAGCCGCCGACTAGCGGGAGTCATAGATACGCAGTATTTT	CASSRRLAGVIDTQYF
.	TRBV12-3/TRBV12-4	TRBJ1-2	.	TGTGCCAGCAGTTTAGCCTCAGGAGGCTACACCTTC	CASSLASGGYTF
TRBD1	TRBV28	TRBJ1-2	.	TGTGCCAGCAGTCAGGACAGGGTGAGGGGCTACACCTTC	CASSQDRVRGYTF
.	TRBV12-3/TRBV12-4	TRBJ2-7	.	TGTGCCAGCAGTCCTAGCGAGATGGGGGAGCAGTACTTC	CASSPSEMGEQYF
TRBD2	TRBV5-3	TRBJ2-2	.	TGTGCCAGAAGCTCAAAGAAGCGGGAGAACACCGGGGAGCTGTTTTTT	CARSSKKRENTGELFF
.	TRBV28	TRBJ2-5	.	TGTGCCAGCAAAACCCGAACTAGTTATGAAGAGACCCAGTACTTC	CASKTRTSYEETQYF
TRBD1	TRBV9	TRBJ2-5	.	TGTGCCAGCAGCCCGAGCCGGACAGGGCTGGAGACCCAGTACTTC	CASSPSRTGLETQYF
TRBD1	TRBV6-5	TRBJ2-7	.	TGTGCCAGCAGCCTGAAACAGGGGGATGGTTACGAGCAGTACTTC	CASSLKQGDGYEQYF
.	TRBV6-1	TRBJ1-1	.	TGTGCCAGCAGTGAAGGTCAGGGTATGAACACTGAAGCTTTCTTT	CASSEGQGMNTEAFF
TRBD2	TRBV7-9	TRBJ2-1	.	TGTGCCAGCATCGCCTCGGAACTAGCGGGATCCAATGAGCAGTTCTTC	CASIASELAGSNEQFF
.	TRBV30	TRBJ1-3	.	TGTGCCTGGAAACTCCCCGGAAACACCATATATTTT	CAWKLPGNTIYF
.	TRBV27	TRBJ2-7	.	TGTGCCAGCGGCGGGGCCGGCCCCAAGCAGTACTTC	CASGGAGPKQYF
.	TRBV28	TRBJ1-2	once	TGTGCCAGCTCCCAGACAGTTGCTAACTATGGCTACACCTTC	CASSQTVANYGYTF
.	TRBV10-3	TRBJ1-2	.	TGTGCCATCAGTGAGTCACCCAGGAACTATGGCTACACCTTC	CAISESPRNYGYTF
.	TRBV30	TRBJ2-7	.	TGTGCCTGGAGTCAGGGAACCTACGAGCAGTACTTC	CAWSQGTYEQYF